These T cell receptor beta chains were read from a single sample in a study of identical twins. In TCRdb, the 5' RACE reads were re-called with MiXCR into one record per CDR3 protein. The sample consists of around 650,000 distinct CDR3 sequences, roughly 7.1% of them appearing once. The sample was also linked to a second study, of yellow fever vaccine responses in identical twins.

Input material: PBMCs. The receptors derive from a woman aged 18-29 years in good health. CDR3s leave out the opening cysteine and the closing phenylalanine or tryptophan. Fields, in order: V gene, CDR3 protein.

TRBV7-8,ASTPTGRGDEQF
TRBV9,ASSVVPGREGYGYT
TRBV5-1,ASSPLRGDGAAQHNEQF
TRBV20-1,SAGLAVYNEQF
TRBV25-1,ASRGTGGFYGYT
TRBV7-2,ASSLWADQPQH
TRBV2,ATSLEYDYGYT
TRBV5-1,ASRRDRGQDTQY
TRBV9,ASSVQREIPDTQY
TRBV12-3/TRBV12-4,ASSTLAVTYEQY
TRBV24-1,ATSASGTGNSETQY
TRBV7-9,ASSLDPQGYYEQY
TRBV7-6,ASSLAYGRTYEQY
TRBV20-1,SAWTASTDTQY
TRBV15,ATSQAPSLATDTQY
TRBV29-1,SVVRGTEAF
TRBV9,ASSGAGGTYNEQF
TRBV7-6,ASSPVSSDYGYT
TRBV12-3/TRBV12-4,ASASGGLNTEAF
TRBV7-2,ASSVSSNQPQH
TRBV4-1,ASSQDQEDSSNTEAF
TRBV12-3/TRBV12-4,ASSWSGELF
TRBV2,ASSEALADGYT
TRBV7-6,ASSGRGYNEQF
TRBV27,ASSSSRVEGPLAKNIQY
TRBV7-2,ASSLAREYNEQF
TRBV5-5,ASSLGGSVTGELF